This T cell receptor (beta chain) was recovered during a study of tumor-infiltrating lymphocytes in oesophageal squamous cell carcinoma. The germline CDR1 and CDR2 sequences are SEHNR and FQNEAQ (reference sequence). The CDR3 is made up of 14 amino acids. TCRdb reprocessed the PCR reads via MiXCR and lists one record per CDR3 protein. The profile shows some 15,000 distinct CDR3 sequences, under 70% of them singletons. The receptor was derived from a female donor with esophageal squamous cell carcinoma. J is TRBJ2-3 and V is TRBV7-9, with D possibly TRBD2 on 7 matching bases. The end of the DNA fits TRBJ2-7 better, so the J call may be wrong. Material: esophageal tumor tissue. The DNA of the CDR3 is TGTGCCAGCATCCAAGGGGGGGTGAGTGCCGAGCAGTACTTC. Translated: CASIQGGVSAEQYF.